These 28 T cell receptor beta chains came from one sample sequenced in a study of CD8+CD57+ T cells in acquired aplastic anemia. Genomic DNA constituted the template upon which TCR beta VDJ and CDR3 profiling was performed. TCRdb used MiXCR to reprocess the reads, holding one entry per CDR3 protein. In the table there are fewer than 200,000 distinct CDR3 sequences, about 48% of which are singletons. Sequences were obtained from sorted CD4+, CD8+, or CD8+CD57+ T cells (not recorded which) from PBMCs. These TCRs come from a human donor in good health.

A note on this clonotype: A read error is likely, as this CDR3 ends without the conserved phenylalanine or tryptophan. V is TRBV11-1 and J is TRBJ2-1; D is unclear. The ends were cut back, 2 bases at V and 2 bases at J, with 10 bases in the middle. CDR3 length: 15 residues. CDR1 and CDR2 from the germline V gene are SGHAT and FQDESV (reference sequence). The CDR3 loop is CASSLSVLPYNEQFL. CDR3 nucleotides: TGTGCCAGCAGCTTATCCGTCCTCCCCTACAATGAGCAGTTCCTC.

This clonotype was recorded many times. The chain recombines TRBV10-2 with TRBJ1-1, with 7 bases lining up with TRBD1. The V and J ends lost 3 bases and 4 bases, in that order; junction bases with no gene match: 2. Germline V lookup: CDR1 WSHSY, CDR2 SAAADI. CDR3 length equals 13 residues. The CDR3: CASSENRGTEAFF. Written as DNA, the CDR3 is TGCGCCAGCAGTGAAAACAGGGGCACTGAAGCTTTCTTT.

The chain employs TRBV29-1 and TRBJ2-7; D is uncertain. The CDR3 spans 14 residues. Germline CDR1 is SQVTM and CDR2 is ANQGSEA. Trimming removed 3 bases at V and 7 bases at J, with 19 bases between. The CDR3 region has the DNA TGCAGCGTTGACGGGTTGAATCTCTCGGAGGAGCAGTACTTC. This translates into CSVDGLNLSEEQYF.

J is TRBJ2-7 and V is TRBV2; 11 bases fit TRBD1. The CDR3 is made up of 13 amino acids. Trimming at V came to 7 bases and at J to 7 bases, leaving 6 bases not matched to a gene. The germline V gene has CDR1 SNHLY and CDR2 FYNNEI. This chain's CDR3 is CASTGQGAREQYF. CDR3 coding DNA: TGTGCCAGCACTGGACAGGGGGCGCGGGAGCAGTACTTC.

This chain connects TRBV19 to TRBJ1-1; 7 nucleotides line up with TRBD1. The CDR3 is made up of 14 amino acids. Looked up from germline, CDR1 is LNHDA and CDR2 is SQIVND (reference sequence). Unmatched junction bases numbered 1, after V lost 3 bases and J lost 0 bases. CDR3 sequence reads: CASSMDRLNTEAFF. The CDR3 nucleotides are TGTGCCAGTAGTATGGACAGGTTGAACACTGAAGCTTTCTTT.

The chain links TRBV9 to TRBJ1-3; no reliable D call. The ends were cut back, 2 bases at V and 0 bases at J, with 9 bases in the middle. Germline CDR1 reads SGDLS; CDR2 reads YYNGEE. This CDR3 spans 15 amino acids. This chain's CDR3 is CASSVLGSSGNTIYF. The CDR3 nucleotides are TGTGCCAGCAGCGTTTTAGGGTCCTCTGGAAACACCATATATTTT.

The gene calls are TRBV13 and TRBJ2-1; 7 bases are a match to TRBD2. The V and J ends lost 4 bases and 2 bases, in that order; junction bases with no gene match: 8. Germline assignment: CDR1 PRHDT and CDR2 FYEKMQ (reference sequence). The CDR3 has 16 residues. CDR3 amino acids: CASSSSRLAPYNEQFF. The CDR3 DNA reads as TGTGCCAGCAGCTCTTCTCGACTAGCTCCCTACAATGAGCAGTTCTTC.

The chain recombines TRBV5-5 with TRBJ1-4; D perhaps matches TRBD1 (6 bases). The germline V gene has CDR1 SGHKS and CDR2 YYEKEE (reference sequence). This CDR3 is 14 amino acids long. Between the trimmed V and J ends, which lost 3 bases and 12 bases, there was a span of 18 bases. This chain's CDR3 is CASSWGAMGEELFF. CDR3 nucleotide sequence: TGTGCCAGCAGCTGGGGGGCTATGGGAGAAGAACTGTTTTTT.

The genes are TRBV2 and TRBJ2-1, with 7 bases identical to TRBD1. Looked up from germline, CDR1 is SNHLY and CDR2 is FYNNEI. The V and J ends lost 5 bases and 6 bases, in that order; junction bases with no gene match: 4. The CDR3 spans 13 residues. CDR3 sequence: CASSKYRGNEQFF. DNA of the CDR3: TGTGCCAGCAGTAAGTACAGGGGCAATGAGCAGTTCTTC.

This clonotype was found many times. This CDR3 is CASSLVRAAGSPLHF. The CDR3 region has the DNA TGTGCCAGCAGCTTGGTCAGGGCGGCTGGTTCACCCCTCCACTTT. The J gene is TRBJ1-6, the V gene TRBV5-5; perhaps TRBD1 as D (5 bases). V was shortened by 0 bases and J by 9 bases, with 13 bases between the two germline ends. From germline, CDR1 is SGHKS and CDR2 YYEKEE (reference sequence). The CDR3 extends over 15 amino acids.

The chain joins TRBV6-5 to TRBJ1-1; no clear D gene. CDR1 is MNHEY, CDR2 SVGAGI, per germline. The V and J ends lost 1 base and 0 bases respectively, with 9 bases between them. The CDR3 runs 15 residues. CDR3 amino acids: CASSYWASMNTEAFF. In DNA, the CDR3 is TGTGCCAGCAGTTACTGGGCTTCGATGAACACTGAAGCTTTCTTT.

The chain joins TRBV14 to TRBJ2-2, with D tentatively TRBD1 or TRBD2 (5 bases each). The CDR3 has 16 residues. V shed 2 bases and J shed 1 base, with 11 bases lying between them. CDR1 is SGHDN and CDR2 is FVKESK in the germline V gene. This CDR3 reads CASSQIGTGNTGELFF. The CDR3 DNA follows: TGTGCCAGCAGCCAAATTGGGACGGGGAACACCGGGGAGCTGTTTTTT.

This clonotype was seen many times. CDR3 bases: TGTGCCAGCAGCTTAGGGTTGCGGGGGACCACAGATACGCAGTATTTT. This gives the protein CASSLGLRGTTDTQYF. The chain links TRBV7-9 to TRBJ2-3; 7 bases are a match to TRBD2. Germline V gene data show CDR1 as SEHNR and CDR2 as FQNEAQ (reference sequence). The CDR3 runs 16 residues. With V trimmed by 1 base and J by 2 bases, 6 bases remained unmatched. The whole variable domain, filled in from reference TRBV7-9 and TRBJ2-3, reads DTGVSQNPRHKITKRGQNVTFRCDPISEHNRLYWYRQTLGQGPEFLTYFQNEAQLEKSRLLSDRFSAERPKGSFSTLEIQRTEQGDSAMYLCASSLGLRGTTDTQYFGPGTRLTVL.

The sample holds one count of this clonotype. The chain has TRBV29-1 and TRBJ1-2; maybe TRBD1 (6 bases). This CDR3 comprises 12 residues. V lost 4 bases and J 3 bases, leaving 9 bases between the germline ends. Germline CDR1 is SQVTM and CDR2 is ANQGSEA. CDR3 protein: CSVAGDDYGYTF. The CDR3 coding sequence is TGCAGCGTTGCAGGGGACGACTATGGCTACACCTTC.

This clonotype was observed at least ten times. V is TRBV19 and J is TRBJ2-1; 12 nucleotides match TRBD2. CDR3 length: 16 residues. Germline CDR1 is LNHDA and CDR2 is SQIVND (reference sequence). The V and J ends lost 4 bases and 5 bases, in that order; junction bases with no gene match: 6. The CDR3: CASSTGLAGTDNEQFF. In nucleotides, the CDR3 is TGTGCCAGTAGTACAGGACTAGCGGGAACTGACAATGAGCAGTTCTTC.

This clonotype was seen many times. The chain joins TRBV7-9 to TRBJ2-1, with D possibly being TRBD1 (6 bases). The CDR3 length is 12 residues. CDR1 and CDR2 from the germline V gene are SEHNR and FQNEAQ (reference sequence). The germline V and J ends were trimmed by 3 bases and 7 bases, with 7 bases remaining between them. Written as DNA, the CDR3 is TGTGCCAGCAGCTTGGACAGTAATGAGCAGTTCTTC. It specifies CASSLDSNEQFF.

The chain recombines TRBV24-1 with TRBJ1-1, with a tentative D call TRBD1 (6 bases). The CDR3 covers 13 residues. With 5 bases removed from V and 4 bases from J, the gap between germline ends came to 10 bases. Per the germline V gene, CDR1 is KGHDR and CDR2 is SFDVKD. In nucleotides, the CDR3 is TGTGCCACCAGTGTGGGCAGGGGCACTGAAGCTTTCTTT. This encodes CATSVGRGTEAFF.

The V call is TRBV25-1, the J call TRBJ1-2; weak D call: TRBD1 (5 bases). The CDR3 spans 14 residues. Trimming took off 7 bases at V and 2 bases at J, with 14 bases between the two ends. Per germline, CDR1 MGHDK and CDR2 SYGVNS. Written as DNA, the CDR3 is TGTGCCAGCACCCAAGGGGCAAAGAACTATGGCTACACCTTC. Translation gives CASTQGAKNYGYTF.

The J gene is TRBJ2-7, the V gene TRBV7-6, with 9 bases that match TRBD2. This CDR3 has 16 amino acids. V was clipped by 4 bases and J by 5 bases; unmatched bases: 12. The germline V gene has CDR1 SGHVS and CDR2 FNYEAQ. CDR3 sequence (DNA): TGTGCCAGCAGCTCTAGGGCGGCTAGCGGGACTGACGAGCAGTACTTC. Amino acids: CASSSRAASGTDEQYF.

CDR3 sequence: CATSDLRTSGGTDTQYF. The CDR3, as DNA: TGTGCCACCAGTGATTTGCGGACTAGCGGGGGCACAGATACGCAGTATTTT. This chain uses TRBV24-1 with TRBJ2-3; 12 bases map to TRBD2. Germline-derived CDR1 and CDR2 are KGHDR and SFDVKD. J lost 1 base, V lost 0 bases, and 1 base had no gene match. The CDR3 length is 17 residues.

The chain employs TRBV10-3 and TRBJ1-1, with a tentative D call TRBD1 (5 bases). CDR1 is ENHRY, CDR2 SYGVKD, per germline. The CDR3 runs 16 residues. V lost 6 bases and J 1 base, leaving 18 bases between the germline ends. As DNA, the CDR3 is TGTGCCATCAGCGAATCCTTTAGGACACCGAACACTGAAGCTTTCTTT. It is translated as CAISESFRTPNTEAFF.

A note on this clonotype: With a much larger clone just one base away, this may be a read error. The chain has TRBV19 and TRBJ2-1; 7 bases line up with TRBD2. The CDR3 is 14 amino acids. Looked up from germline, CDR1 is LNHDA and CDR2 is SQIVND (reference sequence). The ends lost 3 bases at V and 12 bases at J; junction bases unmatched: 11. The CDR3 loop reads CASSMGGNDERQFF. For the CDR3, the DNA is TGTGCCAGTAGTATGGGGGGGAACGATGAGCGGCAGTTCTTC.

This clonotype was seen many times. The chain combines TRBV7-2 with TRBJ1-3; 9 bases align to TRBD1. CDR3 length: 15 amino acids. Trimming cost V 5 bases and J 2 bases; bases outside gene matches: 4. The V gene's germline CDR1 is SGHTA and CDR2 FQGNSA. CDR3: CASSLRQGAGNTIYF. CDR3 bases: TGTGCCAGCAGCCTGCGACAGGGGGCTGGAAACACCATATATTTT.

This clonotype was picked up one time. At one end the junction does not follow the germline gene, possibly because of a read error. The chain employs TRBV5-1 and TRBJ2-1; 15 positions match TRBD2. Germline lookup yields CDR1 SGHRS and CDR2 YFSETQ. The CDR3 has 18 residues. CDR3: CASSLRTSGGAPYNQQFF. CDR3 DNA: TGCGCCAGCAGCTTGAGGACTAGCGGGGGGGCCCCCTACAATCAGCAGTTCTTC. Full variable domain (remainder filled in from reference TRBV5-1 and TRBJ2-1): KAGVTQTPRYLIKTRGQQVTLSCSPISGHRSVSWYQQTPGQGLQFLFEYFSETQRNKGNFPGRFSGRQFSNSRSEMNVSTLELGDSALYLCASSLRTSGGAPYNQQFFGPGTRLTVL.

As regards this clonotype: One base away lies a much larger clone, so this may be a sequencing read error. The chain recombines TRBV14 with TRBJ2-1; D may be TRBD2 (6 bases). Per germline, CDR1 SGHDN and CDR2 FVKESK. Trimming removed 1 base at V and 10 bases at J, with 8 bases between. This CDR3 is built from 12 residues. The CDR3 region is CASSQGRGEQFF. For the CDR3, the DNA is TGTGCCAGCAGCCAAGGTCGGGGGGAGCAGTTCTTC.

The chain employs TRBV6-4 and TRBJ2-5; tentatively, D is TRBD2 (6 bases). Germline-derived CDR1 and CDR2 are MRHNA and SNTAGT. The V gene lost 0 bases and the J gene lost 2 bases, with 10 bases spanning the gap. The CDR3 totals 15 residues. CDR3 protein: CASSDSNGGQETQYF. For the CDR3, the DNA is TGTGCCAGCAGTGACTCGAACGGGGGTCAAGAGACCCAGTACTTC.

In regard to this clonotype: A junction end diverges from the germline sequence, so it may reflect a read error. This rearrangement joins TRBV6-1 to TRBJ1-2; possibly TRBD1 for D (5 bases). The CDR3 is made up of 15 amino acids. Germline lookup yields CDR1 MNHNS and CDR2 SASEGT. The CDR3 coding sequence is TGTGCCAGCAGTGAAGGATTTTCAGGGCTGTATGACTACACCTTC. It encodes CASSEGFSGLYDYTF.

This clonotype was seen a handful of times. The chain is built from TRBV3-1 and TRBJ1-2, with D hard to call. The germline V gene has CDR1 LGHDT and CDR2 YNNKEL (reference sequence). This CDR3 contains 14 residues. Trimming shortened V by 3 bases and J by 7 bases, and 15 bases separated the two germline ends. The CDR3 here is CASSHQDMRTGYTF. CDR3 sequence (DNA): TGTGCCAGCAGCCACCAAGATATGAGAACTGGCTACACCTTC.